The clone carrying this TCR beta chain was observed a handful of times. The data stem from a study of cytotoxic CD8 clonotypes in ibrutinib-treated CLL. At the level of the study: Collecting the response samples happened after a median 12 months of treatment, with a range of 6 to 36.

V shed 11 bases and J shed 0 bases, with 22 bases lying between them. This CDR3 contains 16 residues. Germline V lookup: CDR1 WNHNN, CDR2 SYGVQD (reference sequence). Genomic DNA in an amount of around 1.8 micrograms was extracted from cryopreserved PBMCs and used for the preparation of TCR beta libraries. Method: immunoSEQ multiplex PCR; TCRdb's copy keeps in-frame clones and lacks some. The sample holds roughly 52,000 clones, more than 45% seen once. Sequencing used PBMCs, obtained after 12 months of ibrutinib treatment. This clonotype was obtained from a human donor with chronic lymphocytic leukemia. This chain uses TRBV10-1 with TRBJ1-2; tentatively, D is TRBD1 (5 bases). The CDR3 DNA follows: TGCGCCCGGACCGGGACGCTCCTTGCTCCTAACTATGGCTACACCTTC. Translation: CARTGTLLAPNYGYTF.